One and the same sample provided the 2 T cell receptor beta chains below, sequenced in a study of blood T cells in healthy people across ages. Primed by a sample-barcoded 5' primer and a J-beta primer mix, a second PCR proceeded for about 7 to 11 cycles. TCRdb redid the calling of the 5' RACE reads with MiXCR, one entry per CDR3 protein. The repertoire holds about 1 million distinct CDR3 sequences, with less than 25% as singletons. The same specimen was also included in a second study, on T cells of mothers and their children.

Material: blood. Receptors were obtained from a girl aged 2 to 9 in good health.

This clonotype was recorded a few times. The V and J genes are TRBV7-9 and TRBJ2-1; a possible D gene is TRBD2 (5 bases). The germline V and J ends were trimmed by 2 bases and 6 bases, with 8 bases remaining between them. The CDR3 runs to 13 residues. Germline CDR1 and CDR2: SEHNR and FQNEAQ (reference sequence). The CDR3 coding sequence is TGTGCCAGCAGCTTACGGGAACTCAATGAGCAGTTCTTC. It is translated as CASSLRELNEQFF. Full variable domain (rest looked up from reference TRBV7-9 and TRBJ2-1): DTGVSQNPRHKITKRGQNVTFRCDPISEHNRLYWYRQTLGQGPEFLTYFQNEAQLEKSRLLSDRFSAERPKGSFSTLEIQRTEQGDSAMYLCASSLRELNEQFFGPGTRLTVL.

This chain uses TRBV29-1 with TRBJ2-6; D might be TRBD1 or TRBD2, each matching 5 bases. The V end lost 5 bases, the J end lost 3 bases, and 8 bases lay between the germline ends. From germline, CDR1 is SQVTM and CDR2 ANQGSEA. CDR3 length: 13 amino acids. The CDR3 nucleotides are TGCAGCGTTAGGGGAGATGGGGCCAACGTCCTGACTTTC. Residues: CSVRGDGANVLTF.